This T cell receptor beta chain was identified during a study of CD8 T cells in ankylosing spondylitis. General observations from the study: Reportedly, significant enrichment of disease-linked clones occurred in matched ankylosing spondylitis synovial fluid. Disease-linked clones displayed a CD8+ phenotype and appeared relatively rarely in peripheral blood. There was a TCR beta motif, made of eight highly homologous variants, that appeared characteristic of ankylosing spondylitis blood.

The table lists this clonotype with a few counts. Its antigen is undetermined. Using its own MiXCR run on the 5' RACE reads, TCRdb lists one record per CDR3 protein. In the table there are around 140,000 distinct CDR3 sequences, roughly an eighth of which are singletons. The CDR3 covers 13 residues. CDR1 and CDR2 from the germline V gene are PRHDT and FYEKMQ (reference sequence). V dropped 10 bases and J dropped 3 bases, with 12 bases sitting between them. Material: blood, either unsorted or a sorted T cell fraction (not recorded which). This chain links TRBV13 with TRBJ2-2; D is unclear. This receptor was identified in a female donor with ankylosing spondylitis or in good health (not recorded which). The CDR3 DNA follows: TGTGCCACCCCGGTTCAAGACACCGGGGAGCTGTTTTTT. Translating it yields CATPVQDTGELFF.